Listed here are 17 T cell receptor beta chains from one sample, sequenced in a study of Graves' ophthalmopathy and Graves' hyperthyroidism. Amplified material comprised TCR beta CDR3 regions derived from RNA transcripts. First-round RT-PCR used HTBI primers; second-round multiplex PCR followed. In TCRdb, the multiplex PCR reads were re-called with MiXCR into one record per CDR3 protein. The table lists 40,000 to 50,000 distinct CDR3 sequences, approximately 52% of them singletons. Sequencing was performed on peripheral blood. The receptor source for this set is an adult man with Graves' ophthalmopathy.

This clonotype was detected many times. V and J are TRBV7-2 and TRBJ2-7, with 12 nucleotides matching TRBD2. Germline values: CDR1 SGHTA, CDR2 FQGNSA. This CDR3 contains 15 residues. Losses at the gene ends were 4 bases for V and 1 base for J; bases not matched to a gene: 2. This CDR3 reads CASSWLAGGSYEQYF. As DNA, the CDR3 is TGTGCCAGCAGCTGGCTAGCGGGAGGGTCCTACGAGCAGTACTTC.

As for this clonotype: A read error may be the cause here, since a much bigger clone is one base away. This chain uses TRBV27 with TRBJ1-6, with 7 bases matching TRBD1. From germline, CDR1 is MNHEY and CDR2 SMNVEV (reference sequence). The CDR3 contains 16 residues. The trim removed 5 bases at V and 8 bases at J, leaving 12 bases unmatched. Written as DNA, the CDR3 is TGTGCCAGCAGTAACAGGGGTCGGACTTATGATTCACCCCTCCACTTT. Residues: CASSNRGRTYDSPLHF.

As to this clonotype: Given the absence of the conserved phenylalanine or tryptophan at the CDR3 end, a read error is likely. The DNA of the CDR3 is TGCAGCGTCGCGCGGGGGAGACTAGGAGCGGGGACCCAGTACTAC. It codes for CSVARGRLGAGTQYY. The rearrangement links TRBV29-1 to TRBJ2-5, with TRBD2 matching 7 bases. Germline V lookup: CDR1 SQVTM, CDR2 ANQGSEA. The V gene end was trimmed by 6 bases and the J gene end by 7 bases; junction bases not matched to a gene: 17. This CDR3 comprises 15 residues.

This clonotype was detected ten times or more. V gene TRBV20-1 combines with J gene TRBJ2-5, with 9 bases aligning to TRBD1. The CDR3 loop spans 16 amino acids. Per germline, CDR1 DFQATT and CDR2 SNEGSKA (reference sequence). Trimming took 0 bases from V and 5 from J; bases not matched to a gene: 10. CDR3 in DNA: TGCAGTGCTAGAGATCCGGGACAGGGAGGTTTGGAGACCCAGTACTTC. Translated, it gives CSARDPGQGGLETQYF.

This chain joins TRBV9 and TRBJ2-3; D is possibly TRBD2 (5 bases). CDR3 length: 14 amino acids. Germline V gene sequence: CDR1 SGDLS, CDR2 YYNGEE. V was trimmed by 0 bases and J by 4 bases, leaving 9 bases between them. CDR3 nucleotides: TGTGCCAGCAGCGTAGGCGGGCGCGCAGATACGCAGTATTTT. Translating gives CASSVGGRADTQYF.

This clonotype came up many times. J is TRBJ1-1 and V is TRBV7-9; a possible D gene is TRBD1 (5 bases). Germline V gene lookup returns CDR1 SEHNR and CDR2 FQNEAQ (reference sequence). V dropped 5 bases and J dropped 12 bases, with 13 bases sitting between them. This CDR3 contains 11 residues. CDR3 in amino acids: CASSRDWATFF. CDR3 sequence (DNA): TGTGCCAGCAGCCGGGACTGGGCGACTTTCTTT. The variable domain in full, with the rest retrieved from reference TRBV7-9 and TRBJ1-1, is DTGVSQNPRHKITKRGQNVTFRCDPISEHNRLYWYRQTLGQGPEFLTYFQNEAQLEKSRLLSDRFSAERPKGSFSTLEIQRTEQGDSAMYLCASSRDWATFFGQGTRLTVV.

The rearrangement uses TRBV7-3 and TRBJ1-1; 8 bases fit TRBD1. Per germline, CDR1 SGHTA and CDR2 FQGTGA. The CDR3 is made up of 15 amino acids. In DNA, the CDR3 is TGTGCTAGAGAGACAGGGGCGGCTTTGAACACTGAAGCTTTCTTT. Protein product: CARETGAALNTEAFF. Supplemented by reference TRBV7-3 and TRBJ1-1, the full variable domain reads GAGVSQTPSNKVTEKGKYVELRCDPISGHTALYWYRQSLGQGPEFLIYFQGTGAADDSGLPNDRFFAVRPEGSVSTLKIQRTERGDSAVYLCARETGAALNTEAFFGQGTRLTVV.

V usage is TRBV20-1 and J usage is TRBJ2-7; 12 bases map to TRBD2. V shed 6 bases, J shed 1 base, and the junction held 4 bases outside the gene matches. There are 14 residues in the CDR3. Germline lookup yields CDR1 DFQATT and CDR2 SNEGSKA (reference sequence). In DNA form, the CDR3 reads TGCAGTGCCCTCGGACTAGCGGGGTCCTACGAGCAGTACTTC. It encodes CSALGLAGSYEQYF.

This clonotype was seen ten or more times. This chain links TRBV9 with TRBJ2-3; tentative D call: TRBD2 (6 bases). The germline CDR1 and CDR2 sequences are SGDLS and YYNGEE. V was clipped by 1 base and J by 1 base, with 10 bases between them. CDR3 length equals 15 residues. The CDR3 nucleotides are TGTGCCAGCAGCGTAACGGGCGGGGGCACAGATACGCAGTATTTT. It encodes CASSVTGGGTDTQYF.

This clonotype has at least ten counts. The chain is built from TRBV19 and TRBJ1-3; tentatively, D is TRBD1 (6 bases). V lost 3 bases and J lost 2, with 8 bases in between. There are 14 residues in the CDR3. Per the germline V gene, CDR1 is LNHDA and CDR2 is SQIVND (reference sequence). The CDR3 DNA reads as TGTGCCAGTAGTATGGGGGCAACTGGAAACACCATATATTTT. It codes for CASSMGATGNTIYF.

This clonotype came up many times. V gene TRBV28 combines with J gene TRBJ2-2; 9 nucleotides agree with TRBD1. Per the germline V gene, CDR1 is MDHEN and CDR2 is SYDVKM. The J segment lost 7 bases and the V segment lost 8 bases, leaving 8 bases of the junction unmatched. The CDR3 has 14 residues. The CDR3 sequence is CASRQGGSLGELFF. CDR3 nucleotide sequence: TGTGCCAGCCGACAGGGGGGCTCTCTCGGGGAGCTGTTTTTT. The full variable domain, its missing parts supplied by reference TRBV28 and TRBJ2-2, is DVKVTQSSRYLVKRTGEKVFLECVQDMDHENMFWYRQDPGLGLRLIYFSYDVKMKEKGDIPEGYSVSREKKERFSLILESASTNQTSMYLCASRQGGSLGELFFGEGSRLTVL.

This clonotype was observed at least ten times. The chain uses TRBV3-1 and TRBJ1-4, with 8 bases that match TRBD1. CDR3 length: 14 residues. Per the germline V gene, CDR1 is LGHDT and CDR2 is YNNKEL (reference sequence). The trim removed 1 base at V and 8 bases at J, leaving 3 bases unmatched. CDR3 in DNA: TGTGCCAGCAGCCAAGCAGGGGGCGAGGAAAAACTGTTTTTT. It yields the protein CASSQAGGEEKLFF.

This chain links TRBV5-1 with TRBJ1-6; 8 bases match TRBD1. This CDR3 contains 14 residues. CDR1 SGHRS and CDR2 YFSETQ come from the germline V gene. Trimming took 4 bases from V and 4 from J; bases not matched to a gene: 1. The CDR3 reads CASSRTGYNSPLHF. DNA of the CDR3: TGCGCCAGCAGCAGGACAGGGTATAATTCACCCCTCCACTTT.

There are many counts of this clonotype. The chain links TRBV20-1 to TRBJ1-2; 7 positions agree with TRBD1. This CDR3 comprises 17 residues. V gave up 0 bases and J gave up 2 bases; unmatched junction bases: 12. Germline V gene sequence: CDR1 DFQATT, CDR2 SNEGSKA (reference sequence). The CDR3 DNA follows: TGCAGTGCTAGAGATCGGGTCAGGGGGTCATTAAACTATGGCTACACCTTC. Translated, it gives CSARDRVRGSLNYGYTF.

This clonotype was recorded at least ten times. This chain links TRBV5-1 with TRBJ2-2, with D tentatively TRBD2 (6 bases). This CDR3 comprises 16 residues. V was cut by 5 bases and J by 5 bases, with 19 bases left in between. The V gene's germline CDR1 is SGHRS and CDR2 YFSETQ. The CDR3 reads CASRSGEGTKTGELFF. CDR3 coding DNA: TGCGCCAGCAGATCGGGGGAAGGTACAAAAACCGGGGAGCTGTTTTTT.

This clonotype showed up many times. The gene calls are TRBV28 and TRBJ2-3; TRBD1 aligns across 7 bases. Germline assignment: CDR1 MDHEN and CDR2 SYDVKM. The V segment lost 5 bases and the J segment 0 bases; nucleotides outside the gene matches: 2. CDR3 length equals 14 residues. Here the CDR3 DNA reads TGTGCCAGCAGTCAGGGGGTCAGCACAGATACGCAGTATTTT. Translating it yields CASSQGVSTDTQYF.

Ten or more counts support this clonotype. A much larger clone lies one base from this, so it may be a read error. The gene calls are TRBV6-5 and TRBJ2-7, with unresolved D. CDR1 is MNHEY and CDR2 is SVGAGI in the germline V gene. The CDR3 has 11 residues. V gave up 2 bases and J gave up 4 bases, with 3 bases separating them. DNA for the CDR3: TGTGCCAGCAGTTACGCGTACGAGCAGTACTTC. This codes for CASSYAYEQYF.